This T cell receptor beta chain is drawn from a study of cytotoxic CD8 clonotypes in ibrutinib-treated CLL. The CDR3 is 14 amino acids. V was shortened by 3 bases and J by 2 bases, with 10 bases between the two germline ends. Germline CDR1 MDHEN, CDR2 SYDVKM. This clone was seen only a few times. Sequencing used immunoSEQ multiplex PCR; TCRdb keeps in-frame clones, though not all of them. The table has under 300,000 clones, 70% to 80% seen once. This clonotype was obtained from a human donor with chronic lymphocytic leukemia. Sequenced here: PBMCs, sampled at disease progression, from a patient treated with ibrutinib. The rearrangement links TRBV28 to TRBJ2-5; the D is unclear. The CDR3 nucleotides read TGTGCCAGCAGTTTGGTTTTGGAGCAAGAGACCCAGTACTTC. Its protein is CASSLVLEQETQYF.